This T cell receptor (beta chain) appears in the sequencing data of a study of T cell changes during pregnancy in multiple sclerosis. The CDR3 is 15 residues long. J was trimmed by 4 bases and V by 6 bases; bases with no gene match: 11. The germline gives CDR1 MNHEY, CDR2 SVGAGI. The data were produced by immunoSEQ multiplex PCR, yet TCRdb's version contains in-frame clones alone and is incomplete. The data contain 45,000 to 75,000 clones, almost 95% of them singletons. The J gene is TRBJ2-5, the V gene TRBV6-5; 7 bases agree with TRBD1. The sequence derives from a female donor with multiple sclerosis, enrolled in a pregnancy study. Sequences were derived from peripheral blood, sampled in the first trimester of pregnancy. The CDR3 reads CASSPTETGPETQYF. The CDR3 coding sequence is TGTGCCAGCAGCCCCACCGAGACAGGGCCAGAGACCCAGTACTTC.